This is a list of T cell receptor beta chains from one sample in a study of blood T cells in healthy people across ages. One entry per CDR3 protein results from TCRdb running MiXCR on the 5' RACE reads. The top ten hold roughly 25% of the sample, which has 890,000 or so distinct CDR3 sequences, around two thirds seen once. Sequencing used blood. These receptors all come from a man aged 25-45 years in good health. Each CDR3 is given with its conserved first and last residue. The order of the fields is V gene, D gene, J gene, clone size, CDR3 DNA, CDR3 protein. D genes are given only for firm matches. Part of the rows lack a size; the others show once, few, many or a class for expanded clones.

TRBV20-1,.,TRBJ2-6,.,TGCAGTGCTAGAGATGGGAGTTTTGGGGCCAACGTCCTGACTTTC,CSARDGSFGANVLTF
TRBV20-1,TRBD1,TRBJ2-1,.,TGCAGTGCTAGAGTACAGGGGGCAAGGAATGAGCAGTTCTTC,CSARVQGARNEQFF
TRBV3-1,.,TRBJ2-5,once,TGTGCCAGCAGCCCCTCGCAGGCGCAAGAGACCCAGTACTTC,CASSPSQAQETQYF
TRBV7-2,TRBD1,TRBJ2-1,few,TGTGCCAGCAGCTACCTAGCGGGACAGGGGGCAAATGAGCAGTTCTTC,CASSYLAGQGANEQFF
TRBV9,.,TRBJ2-1,.,TGTGCCAGCGGGGGGAGCGGGCCCTCCTACAATGAGCAGTTCTTC,CASGGSGPSYNEQFF
TRBV20-1,TRBD2,TRBJ2-5,.,TGCAGTGCTAGAGATGAGGCGGGAGGAACTTACGGGCAGTACTTC,CSARDEAGGTYGQYF
TRBV12-3/TRBV12-4,.,TRBJ2-7,.,TGTGCCAGCAGTTTAGTAGGGGGAAGGGACGAGCAGTACTTC,CASSLVGGRDEQYF
TRBV29-1,.,TRBJ2-5,.,TGCAGCGTTCACCCTCTTATGTACCAAGAGACCCAGTACTTC,CSVHPLMYQETQYF
TRBV27,.,TRBJ2-4,.,TGTGCCAGCAGATACGCCCAGCTAGCCAAAAACATTCAGTACTTC,CASRYAQLAKNIQYF
TRBV7-2,.,TRBJ2-4,.,TGTGCCAGCAGCTTGCAGGGCAAAAACATTCAGTACTTC,CASSLQGKNIQYF
TRBV7-2,TRBD2,TRBJ2-1,.,TGTGCCAGCAGCTCTGGACTAGCGGGGGCCATCGATGAGCAGTTCTTC,CASSSGLAGAIDEQFF
TRBV29-1,TRBD2,TRBJ2-3,few,TGCAGCGTTGACGGCGGGGGGGCCCGAGATACGCAGTATTTT,CSVDGGGARDTQYF
TRBV12-3/TRBV12-4,.,TRBJ1-6,.,TGTGCCAGCAGCCGGGACGTCCGCTATAATTCACCCCTCCACTTT,CASSRDVRYNSPLHF
TRBV6-1,.,TRBJ1-2,.,TGTGCCAGCAGTGAAAAGACCGTCGGCTACACCTTC,CASSEKTVGYTF
TRBV11-2,.,TRBJ2-5,.,TGTGCCAGCAGCTTAGAAGGAACCCGGGGGCATGGGGAGACCCAGTACTTC,CASSLEGTRGHGETQYF
TRBV6-5,TRBD1,TRBJ1-1,.,TGTGCCAGCAGTGAATTGACAGGGAGAGGGACTGAAGCTTTATTT,CASSELTGRGTEALF
TRBV27,TRBD1,TRBJ2-7,few,TGTGCCAGCAGTCCCGGGACAGGGGGCGGCGAGCAGTACTTC,CASSPGTGGGEQYF
TRBV7-6,.,TRBJ2-6,.,TGTGCCAGCAGCCAGTGGGCCGGGGCCAACGTCCTGACTTTC,CASSQWAGANVLTF
TRBV25-1,.,TRBJ2-7,few,TGTGCCAGCAGTGATCCAAGGCCATCAGGCGAGCAGTACTTC,CASSDPRPSGEQYF
TRBV15,.,TRBJ2-1,.,TGTGCCACCACGTATCGGACGGGTACCTACAATGAGCAGTTCTTC,CATTYRTGTYNEQFF
TRBV6-5,TRBD1,TRBJ1-2,.,TGTGCCAGCAGTTCCTCCGGGACAGGGGTAGGAGGCTACACCTTC,CASSSSGTGVGGYTF
TRBV2,.,TRBJ2-5,.,TGTGCCAGCATTTTCGACCTCCTAGAGACCCAGTACTTC,CASIFDLLETQYF
TRBV7-2,.,TRBJ2-7,few,TGTGCCAGCAGCTTAGACACTATTTTCTACGAGCAGTACTTC,CASSLDTIFYEQYF
TRBV27,.,TRBJ2-6,many,TGTGCCAGCAGCCCGGACATGGAGGATTCTGGGGCCAACGTCCTGACTTTC,CASSPDMEDSGANVLTF
TRBV6-6,TRBD1,TRBJ2-3,.,TGTGCCAGCAACACTGACAGGGGAGGCACAGATACGCAGTATTTT,CASNTDRGGTDTQYF
TRBV10-3,.,TRBJ2-7,.,TGTGCCATCAGTGAAGGAACAGCCTCCTACGAGCAGTACTTC,CAISEGTASYEQYF
TRBV27,TRBD2,TRBJ2-1,few,TGTGCCAGCAGTTCCCATCAGCGGGGGGCGGAGCAGTTCTTC,CASSSHQRGAEQFF
TRBV6-2/TRBV6-3,.,TRBJ2-6,.,TGTGCCAGTATACAGGCTGGGGCCAACGTCCTGACTTTC,CASIQAGANVLTF
TRBV25-1,TRBD1,TRBJ2-7,.,TGTGCCAGCAGTGTCGGGACAGGATACGAGCAGTACTTC,CASSVGTGYEQYF
TRBV6-5,.,TRBJ2-7,.,TGTGCCAGCAGTCAAGGGGTTGGCGGCCTCGAGCAGTACTTC,CASSQGVGGLEQYF
TRBV28,TRBD1,TRBJ2-5,.,TGTGCCAGCAGGGGGACAGCCAAGGGGACCCAGTACTTC,CASRGTAKGTQYF
TRBV29-1,TRBD1,TRBJ2-1,.,TGCAGCGTTCAGGGGGCTCGGAATGAGCAGTTCTTC,CSVQGARNEQFF
TRBV6-5,TRBD1,TRBJ1-4,.,TGTGCCAGCAGTTTCCTCGGGGACAGGCGTGGTGAAAAACTGTTTTTT,CASSFLGDRRGEKLFF
TRBV7-9,.,TRBJ1-2,.,TGTGCCAGCAGCTCACTGACTGTCGCCGGGGTCTATGGCTACACCTTC,CASSSLTVAGVYGYTF
TRBV7-3,TRBD1,TRBJ1-2,.,TGTGCCAGCAGCTTATTAGGGGGACAGGGTCCGTCTGGCTACACCTTC,CASSLLGGQGPSGYTF
TRBV12-3/TRBV12-4,.,TRBJ2-3,.,TGTGCCAGCAGTCCGACCGCCGGGGGAGATACGCAGTATTTT,CASSPTAGGDTQYF
TRBV27,.,TRBJ1-2,few,TGTGCCAGCAGTTTACTCCCTTACCTCGAGAACTATGGCTACACCTTC,CASSLLPYLENYGYTF
TRBV28,.,TRBJ2-7,.,TGTGCCAGCAGCGGGGACGGACAGGGACTATACGAGCAGTACTTC,CASSGDGQGLYEQYF
TRBV20-1,TRBD1,TRBJ1-6,.,TGCAGTGCTAGTCATAAGGGACAGGGGAATTCACCCCTCCACTTT,CSASHKGQGNSPLHF
TRBV20-1,TRBD2,TRBJ2-4,.,TGCAGTGCTAGAGCCTTGGGACTAGCGGTAGCCAAAAACATTCAGTACTTC,CSARALGLAVAKNIQYF
TRBV27,TRBD1,TRBJ1-1,.,TGTGCCAGCAGCGAGGGGGCAGGGCTGAACACTGAAGCTTTCTTT,CASSEGAGLNTEAFF
TRBV5-5,.,TRBJ2-7,few,TGTGCCAGCAGCCCGGACTATTACGAGCAGTACTTC,CASSPDYYEQYF
TRBV9,.,TRBJ2-7,.,TGTGCCAGCAGCGCAACGCCCGGGGGAGCCTACGAGCAGTACTTC,CASSATPGGAYEQYF
TRBV3-1,.,TRBJ2-7,.,TGTGCCAGCAGCCAACAGAACGTCCGCTACGAGCAGTACTTC,CASSQQNVRYEQYF